The present T cell receptor (beta chain) was sequenced within a study of post-analysis software for immune sequencing data. Points from the study as a whole: About five TRBV segments, including TRBV5-6, TRBV5-1 and TRBV20-1, were more frequent in patients than controls.

TCR beta cDNA libraries had unique molecular identifiers. TCRdb passed the PCR reads through MiXCR, listing each CDR3 protein once. The sample shows some 190,000 distinct CDR3 sequences, 29% of them seen only once. The CDR3 has 15 residues. The germline gives CDR1 MNHEY, CDR2 SVGEGT. The germline V and J ends were trimmed by 6 bases and 0 bases, with 11 bases remaining between them. In its sample, this clonotype was seen a few times. The antigen remains unidentified. Material for sequencing was blood. The chain has TRBV6-2 or TRBV6-3 and TRBJ1-4, with no clear D. The receptor was isolated from a girl younger than 18 with multiple sclerosis. The DNA for the CDR3 is TGTGCCAGCAGCCCCGAGGCGGCAACTAATGAAAAACTGTTTTTT. Its protein product is CASSPEAATNEKLFF.